This TCR beta chain was sequenced for a study of T cell repertoires in cytomegalovirus infection. Study context: Selection of CMV epitopes for the study included recently identified HLA-C-restricted and well-studied HLA-B-restricted ones.

This clonotype was counted a few times. Its antigen is currently unknown. TCRdb used MiXCR to reprocess the reads, holding one entry per CDR3 protein. The sample has about 70,000 distinct CDR3 sequences; 20% to 25% are singletons. Findings and caveats of the study: Clonotype analysis showed dominance of the ex vivo response by HLA-C-restricted CMV-specific TCR beta clonotypes.

The CDR3 is made up of 14 amino acids. The V end was cut by 8 bases, the J end by 2 bases, with 15 bases between. The germline CDR1 and CDR2 sequences are SGHVS and FQNEAQ. The sample consisted of CD8+ T cells from cultured PBMCs, taken from culture after CMV antigen stimulation. The rearrangement joins TRBV7-8 to TRBJ1-1; D ambiguous. This TCR came from a human donor in good health (CMV status not recorded). Some clones in this sample may be carry-over from other donors' samples. CDR3 sequence (DNA): TGTGCCAGCTTCCCCCCGGGCAGAAACACTGAAGCTTTCTTT. It encodes CASFPPGRNTEAFF. Full variable domain (outside the CDR3, taken from reference TRBV7-8 and TRBJ1-1): GAGVSQSPRYKVAKRGQDVALRCDPISGHVSLFWYQQALGQGPEFLTYFQNEAQLDKSGLPSDRFFAERPEGSVSTLKIQRTQQEDSAVYLCASFPPGRNTEAFFGQGTRLTVV.